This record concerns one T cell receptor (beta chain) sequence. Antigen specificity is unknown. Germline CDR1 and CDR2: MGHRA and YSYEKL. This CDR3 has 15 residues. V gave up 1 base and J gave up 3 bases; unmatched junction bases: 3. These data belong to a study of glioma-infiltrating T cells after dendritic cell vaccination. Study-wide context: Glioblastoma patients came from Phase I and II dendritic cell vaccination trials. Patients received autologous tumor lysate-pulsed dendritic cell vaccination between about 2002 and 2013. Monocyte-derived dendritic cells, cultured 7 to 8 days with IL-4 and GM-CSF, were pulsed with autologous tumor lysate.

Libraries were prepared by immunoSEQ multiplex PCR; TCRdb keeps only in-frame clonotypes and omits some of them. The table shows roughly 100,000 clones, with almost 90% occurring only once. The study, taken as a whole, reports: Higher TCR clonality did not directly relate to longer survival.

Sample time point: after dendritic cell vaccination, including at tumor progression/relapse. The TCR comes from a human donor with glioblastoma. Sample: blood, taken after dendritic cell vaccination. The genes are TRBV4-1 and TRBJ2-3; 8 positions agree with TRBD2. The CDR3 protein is CASSQVGTRTDTQYF. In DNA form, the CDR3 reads TGCGCCAGCAGCCAAGTCGGGACTAGGACAGATACGCAGTATTTT.